This T cell receptor (beta chain) emerged from a study of OX40 agonist ivuxolimab in advanced cancers. In the study overall: A partial response was reached by three patients: one with hepatocellular carcinoma and two with cutaneous melanoma.

Using immunoSEQ multiplex PCR, the repertoire was profiled, and TCRdb retains in-frame clones only, with some absent. The sample lists around 64,000 clones; roughly nine tenths were seen once. Germline V gene lookup returns CDR1 MNHEY and CDR2 SVGAGI. The length of the CDR3 is 15 residues. Trimming stripped 2 bases from V and 4 bases from J, with 15 bases between. Sequenced here: CD4+ or CD8+ T cells sorted from blood, sampled in a trial of the OX40 agonist ivuxolimab. The clonotype comes from an adult with an advanced solid tumor such as melanoma, head and neck, liver or kidney cancer. This chain joins TRBV6-5 and TRBJ2-7; possible D gene TRBD2, 6 bases. CDR3 bases: TGTGCCAGCAGTTACCTAGCCTCTAGCGCGTACGAGCAGTACTTC. Its protein is CASSYLASSAYEQYF.